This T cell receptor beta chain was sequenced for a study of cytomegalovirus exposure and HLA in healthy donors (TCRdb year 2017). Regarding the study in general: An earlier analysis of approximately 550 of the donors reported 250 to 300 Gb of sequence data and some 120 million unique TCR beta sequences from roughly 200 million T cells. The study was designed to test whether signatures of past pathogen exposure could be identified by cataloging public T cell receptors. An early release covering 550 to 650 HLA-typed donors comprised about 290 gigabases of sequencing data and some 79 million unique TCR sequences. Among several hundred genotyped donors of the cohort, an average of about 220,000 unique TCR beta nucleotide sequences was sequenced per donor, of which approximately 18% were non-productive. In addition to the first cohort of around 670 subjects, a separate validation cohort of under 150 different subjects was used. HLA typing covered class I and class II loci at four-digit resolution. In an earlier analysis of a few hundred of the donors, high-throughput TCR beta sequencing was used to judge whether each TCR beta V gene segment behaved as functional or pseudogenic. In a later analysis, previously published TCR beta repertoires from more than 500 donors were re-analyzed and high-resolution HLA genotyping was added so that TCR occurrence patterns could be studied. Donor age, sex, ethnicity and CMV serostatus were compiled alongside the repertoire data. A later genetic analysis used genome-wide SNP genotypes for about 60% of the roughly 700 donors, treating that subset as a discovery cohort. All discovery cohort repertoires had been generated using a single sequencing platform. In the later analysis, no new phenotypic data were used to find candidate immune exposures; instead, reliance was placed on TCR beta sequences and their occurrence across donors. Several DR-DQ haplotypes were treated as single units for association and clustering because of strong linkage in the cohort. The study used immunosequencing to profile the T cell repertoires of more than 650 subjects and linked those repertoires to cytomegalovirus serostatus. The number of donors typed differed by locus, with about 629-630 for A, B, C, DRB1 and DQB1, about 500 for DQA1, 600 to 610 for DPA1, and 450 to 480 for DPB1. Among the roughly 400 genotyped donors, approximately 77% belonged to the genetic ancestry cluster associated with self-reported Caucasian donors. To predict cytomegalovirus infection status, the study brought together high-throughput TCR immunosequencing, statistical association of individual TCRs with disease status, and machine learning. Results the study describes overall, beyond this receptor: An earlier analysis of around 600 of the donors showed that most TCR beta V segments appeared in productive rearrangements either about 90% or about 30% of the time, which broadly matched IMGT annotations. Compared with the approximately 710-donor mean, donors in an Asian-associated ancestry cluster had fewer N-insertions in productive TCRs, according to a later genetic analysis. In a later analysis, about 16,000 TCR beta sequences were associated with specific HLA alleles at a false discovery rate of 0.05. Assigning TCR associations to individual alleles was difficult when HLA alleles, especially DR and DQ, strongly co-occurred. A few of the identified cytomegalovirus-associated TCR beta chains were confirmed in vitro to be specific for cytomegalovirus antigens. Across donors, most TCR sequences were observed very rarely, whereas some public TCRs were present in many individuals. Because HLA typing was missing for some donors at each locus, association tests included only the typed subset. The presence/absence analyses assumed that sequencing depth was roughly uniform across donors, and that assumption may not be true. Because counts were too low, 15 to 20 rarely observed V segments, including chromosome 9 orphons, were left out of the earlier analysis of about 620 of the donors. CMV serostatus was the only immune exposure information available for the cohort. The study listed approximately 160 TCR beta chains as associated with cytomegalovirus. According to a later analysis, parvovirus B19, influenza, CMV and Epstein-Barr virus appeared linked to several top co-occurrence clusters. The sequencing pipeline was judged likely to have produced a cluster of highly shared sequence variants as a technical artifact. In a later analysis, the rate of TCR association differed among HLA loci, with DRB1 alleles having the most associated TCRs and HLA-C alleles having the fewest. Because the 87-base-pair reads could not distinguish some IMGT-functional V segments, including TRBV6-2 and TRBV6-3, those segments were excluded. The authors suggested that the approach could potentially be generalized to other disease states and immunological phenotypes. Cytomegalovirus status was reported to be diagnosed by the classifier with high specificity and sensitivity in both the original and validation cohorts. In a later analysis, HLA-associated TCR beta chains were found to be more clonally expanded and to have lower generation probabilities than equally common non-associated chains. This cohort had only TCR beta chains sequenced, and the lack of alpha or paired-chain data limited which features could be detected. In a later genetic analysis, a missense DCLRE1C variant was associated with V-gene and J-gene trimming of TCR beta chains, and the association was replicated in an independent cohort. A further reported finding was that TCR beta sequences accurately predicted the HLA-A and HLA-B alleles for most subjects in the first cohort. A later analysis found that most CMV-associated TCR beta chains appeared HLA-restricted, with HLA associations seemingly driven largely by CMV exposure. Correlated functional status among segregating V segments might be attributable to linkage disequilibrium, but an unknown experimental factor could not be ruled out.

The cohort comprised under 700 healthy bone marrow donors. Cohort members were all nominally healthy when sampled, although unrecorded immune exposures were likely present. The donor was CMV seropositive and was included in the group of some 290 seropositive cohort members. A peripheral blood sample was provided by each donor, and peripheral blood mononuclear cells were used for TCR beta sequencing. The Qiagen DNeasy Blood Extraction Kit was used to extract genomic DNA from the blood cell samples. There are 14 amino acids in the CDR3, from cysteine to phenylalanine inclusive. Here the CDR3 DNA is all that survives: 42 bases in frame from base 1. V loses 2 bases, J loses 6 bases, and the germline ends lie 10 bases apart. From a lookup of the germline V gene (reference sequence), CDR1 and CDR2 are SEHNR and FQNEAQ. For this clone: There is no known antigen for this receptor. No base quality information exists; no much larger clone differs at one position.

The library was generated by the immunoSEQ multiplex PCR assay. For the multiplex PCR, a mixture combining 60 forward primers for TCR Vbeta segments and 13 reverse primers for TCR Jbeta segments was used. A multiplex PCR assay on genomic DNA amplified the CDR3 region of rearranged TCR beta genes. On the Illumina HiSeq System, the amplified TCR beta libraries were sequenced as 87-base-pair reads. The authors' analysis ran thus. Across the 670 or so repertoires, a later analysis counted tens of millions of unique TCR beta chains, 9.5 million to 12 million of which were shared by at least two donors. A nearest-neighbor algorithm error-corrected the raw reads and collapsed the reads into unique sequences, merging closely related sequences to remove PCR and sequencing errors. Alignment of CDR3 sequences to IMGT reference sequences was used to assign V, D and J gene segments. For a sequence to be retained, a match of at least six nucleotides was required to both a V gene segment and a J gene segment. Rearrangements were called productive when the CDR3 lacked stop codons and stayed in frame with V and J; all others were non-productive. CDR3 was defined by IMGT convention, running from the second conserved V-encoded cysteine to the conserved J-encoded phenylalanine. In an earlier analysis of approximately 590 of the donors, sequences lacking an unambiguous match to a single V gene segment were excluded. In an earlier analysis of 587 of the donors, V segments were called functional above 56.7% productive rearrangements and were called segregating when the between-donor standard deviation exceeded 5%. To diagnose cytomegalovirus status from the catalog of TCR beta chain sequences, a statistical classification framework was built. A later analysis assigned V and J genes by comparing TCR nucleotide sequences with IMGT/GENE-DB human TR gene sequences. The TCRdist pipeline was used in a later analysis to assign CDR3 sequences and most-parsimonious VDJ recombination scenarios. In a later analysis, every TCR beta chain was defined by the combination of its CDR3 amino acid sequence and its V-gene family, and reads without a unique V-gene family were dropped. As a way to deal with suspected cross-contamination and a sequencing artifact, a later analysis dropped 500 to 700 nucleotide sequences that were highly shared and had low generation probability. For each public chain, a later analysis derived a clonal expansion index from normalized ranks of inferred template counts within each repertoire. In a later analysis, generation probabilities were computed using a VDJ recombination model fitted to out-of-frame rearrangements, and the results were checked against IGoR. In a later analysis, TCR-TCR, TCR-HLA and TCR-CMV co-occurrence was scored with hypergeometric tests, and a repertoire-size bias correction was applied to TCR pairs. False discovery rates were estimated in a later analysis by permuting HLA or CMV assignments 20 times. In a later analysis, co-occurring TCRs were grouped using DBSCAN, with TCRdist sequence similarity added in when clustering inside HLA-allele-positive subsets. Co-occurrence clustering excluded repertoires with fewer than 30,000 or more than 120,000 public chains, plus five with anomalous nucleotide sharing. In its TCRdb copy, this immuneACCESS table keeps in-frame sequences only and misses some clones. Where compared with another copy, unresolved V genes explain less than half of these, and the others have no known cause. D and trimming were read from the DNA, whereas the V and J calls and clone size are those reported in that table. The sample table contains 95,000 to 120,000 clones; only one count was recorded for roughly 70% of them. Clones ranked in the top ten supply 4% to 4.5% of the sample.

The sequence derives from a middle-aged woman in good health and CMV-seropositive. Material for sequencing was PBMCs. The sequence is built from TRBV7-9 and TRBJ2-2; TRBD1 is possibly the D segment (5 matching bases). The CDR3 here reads CASSLQGVPGELFF. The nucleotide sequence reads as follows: TGTGCCAGCAGCTTACAAGGGGTTCCCGGGGAGCTGTTTTTT.